This note documents a single T cell receptor beta chain sequence. The record originates from a study of shared clonotypes between healthy human individuals. Profiling relied on immunoSEQ multiplex PCR, and the TCRdb table lists in-frame clones only, not all of them. The data hold approximately 940,000 clones, with approximately 80% observed a single time. The CDR3 consists of 14 residues. V lost 0 bases, J lost 2 bases, and 9 bases lay in between. Germline-derived CDR1 and CDR2 are SGHRS and YFSETQ. The receptor's source is a young man in good health. The chain employs TRBV5-1 and TRBJ2-7; D ambiguous. Sequencing input: memory CD4+ T cells sorted from blood. Subset here: CD45RA-negative fraction. The CDR3 loop is CASSLVFGTYEQYF. The DNA of the CDR3 is TGCGCCAGCAGCTTGGTGTTCGGAACCTACGAGCAGTACTTC.